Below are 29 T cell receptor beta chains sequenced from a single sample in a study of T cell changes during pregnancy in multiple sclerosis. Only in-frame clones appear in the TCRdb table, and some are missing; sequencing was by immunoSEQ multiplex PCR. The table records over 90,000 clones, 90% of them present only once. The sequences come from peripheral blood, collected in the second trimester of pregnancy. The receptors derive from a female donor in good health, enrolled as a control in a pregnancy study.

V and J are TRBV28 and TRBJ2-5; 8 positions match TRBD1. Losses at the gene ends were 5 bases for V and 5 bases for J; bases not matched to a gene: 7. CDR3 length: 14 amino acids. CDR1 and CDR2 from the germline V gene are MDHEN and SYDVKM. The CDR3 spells CASSQWTGKETQYF. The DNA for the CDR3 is TGTGCCAGCAGTCAGTGGACAGGGAAGGAGACCCAGTACTTC.

The CDR3 DNA is TGTGCCAGTACGTTACAAACAGGTGACTATGGCTACACCTTC. Amino acid sequence: CASTLQTGDYGYTF. The chain has TRBV19 and TRBJ1-2; maybe TRBD1 (5 bases). This CDR3 comprises 14 residues. CDR1 LNHDA and CDR2 SQIVND come from the germline V gene (reference sequence). Deletions cut 7 bases from V and 3 bases from J, with 15 bases between.

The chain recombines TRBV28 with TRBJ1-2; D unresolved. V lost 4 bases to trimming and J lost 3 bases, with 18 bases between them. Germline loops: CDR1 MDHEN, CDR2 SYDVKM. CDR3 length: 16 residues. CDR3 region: CASSWNPERADYGYTF. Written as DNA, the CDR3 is TGTGCCAGCAGTTGGAATCCGGAGAGGGCCGACTATGGCTACACCTTC.

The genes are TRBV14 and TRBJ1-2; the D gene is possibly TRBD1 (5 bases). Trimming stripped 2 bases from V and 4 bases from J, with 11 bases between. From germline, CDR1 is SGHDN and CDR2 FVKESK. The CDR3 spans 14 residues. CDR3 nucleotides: TGTGCCAGCAGCCAACAAAAGGGGTCCTATGGCTACACCTTC. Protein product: CASSQQKGSYGYTF.

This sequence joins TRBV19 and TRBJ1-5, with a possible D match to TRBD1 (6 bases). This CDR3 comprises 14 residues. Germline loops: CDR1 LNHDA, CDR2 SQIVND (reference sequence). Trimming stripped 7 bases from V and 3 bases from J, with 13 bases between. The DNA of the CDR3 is TGTGCCAGTATCGGGACAAATCTCAATCAGCCCCAGCATTTT. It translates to CASIGTNLNQPQHF.

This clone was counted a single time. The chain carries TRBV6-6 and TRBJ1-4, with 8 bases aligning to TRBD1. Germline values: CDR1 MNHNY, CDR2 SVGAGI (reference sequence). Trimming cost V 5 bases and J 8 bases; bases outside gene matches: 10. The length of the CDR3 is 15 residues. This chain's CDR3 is CASSPWTGLKEKLFF. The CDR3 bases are TGTGCCAGCAGTCCTTGGACAGGGCTAAAGGAAAAACTGTTTTTT.

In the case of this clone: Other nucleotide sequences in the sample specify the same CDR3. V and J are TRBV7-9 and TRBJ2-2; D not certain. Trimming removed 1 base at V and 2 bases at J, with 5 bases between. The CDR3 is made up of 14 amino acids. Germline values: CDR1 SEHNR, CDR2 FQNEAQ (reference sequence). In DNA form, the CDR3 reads TGTGCCAGCAGCTTAGGGCAAAACACCGGGGAGCTGTTTTTT. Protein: CASSLGQNTGELFF.

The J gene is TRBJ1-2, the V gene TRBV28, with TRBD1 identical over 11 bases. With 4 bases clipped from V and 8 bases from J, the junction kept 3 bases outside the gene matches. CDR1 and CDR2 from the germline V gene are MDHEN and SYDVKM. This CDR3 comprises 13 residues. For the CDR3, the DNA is TGTGCCAGCAGTTGGGACAGGGGGAAGGGCTACACCTTC. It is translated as CASSWDRGKGYTF.

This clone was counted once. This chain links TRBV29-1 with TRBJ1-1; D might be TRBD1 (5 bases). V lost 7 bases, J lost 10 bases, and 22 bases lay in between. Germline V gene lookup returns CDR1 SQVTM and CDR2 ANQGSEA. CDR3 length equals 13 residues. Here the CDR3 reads CSAREGSASGAFF. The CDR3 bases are TGCAGCGCCAGGGAGGGATCGGCCTCTGGAGCTTTCTTT. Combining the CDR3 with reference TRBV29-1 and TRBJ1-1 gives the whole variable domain SAVISQKPSRDICQRGTSLTIQCQVDSQVTMMFWYRQQPGQSLTLIATANQGSEATYESGFVIDKFPISRPNLTFSTLTVSNMSPEDSSIYLCSAREGSASGAFFGQGTRLTVV.

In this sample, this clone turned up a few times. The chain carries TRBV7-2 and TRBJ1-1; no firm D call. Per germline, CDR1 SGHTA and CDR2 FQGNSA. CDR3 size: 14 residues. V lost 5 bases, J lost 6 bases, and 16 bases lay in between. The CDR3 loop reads CASSTGLIQAEAFF. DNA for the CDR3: TGTGCCAGCAGCACCGGACTGATCCAGGCTGAAGCTTTCTTT.

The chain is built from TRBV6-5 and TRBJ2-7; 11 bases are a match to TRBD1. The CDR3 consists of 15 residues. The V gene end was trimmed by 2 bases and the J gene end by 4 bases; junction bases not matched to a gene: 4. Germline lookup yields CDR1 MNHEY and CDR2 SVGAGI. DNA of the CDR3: TGTGCCAGCAGTTACCGGGACAGGGGGTTGTACGAGCAGTACTTC. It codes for CASSYRDRGLYEQYF.

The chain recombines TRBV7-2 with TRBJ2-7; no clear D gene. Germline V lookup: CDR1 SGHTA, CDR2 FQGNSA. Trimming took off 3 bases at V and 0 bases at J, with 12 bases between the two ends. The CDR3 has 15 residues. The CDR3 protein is CASSLMNTGSYEQYF. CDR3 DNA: TGTGCCAGCAGCTTGATGAATACCGGCTCCTACGAGCAGTACTTC.

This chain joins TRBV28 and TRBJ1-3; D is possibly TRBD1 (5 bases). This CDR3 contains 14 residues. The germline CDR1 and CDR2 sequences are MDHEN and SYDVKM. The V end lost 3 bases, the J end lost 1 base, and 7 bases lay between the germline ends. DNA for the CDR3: TGTGCCAGCAGTTTCAGGGTTTCTGGAAACACCATATATTTT. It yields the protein CASSFRVSGNTIYF.

The CDR3 bases are TGTGCCAGCTCACTGGGACTAGCGGCAGATACGCAGTATTTT. The encoded protein is CASSLGLAADTQYF. The rearrangement links TRBV18 to TRBJ2-3; TRBD2 aligns across 11 bases. J gave up 4 bases and V 4 bases, and 1 base lay outside the gene matches. This CDR3 is 14 amino acids long. Germline CDR1 and CDR2: KGHSH and LQKENI. The variable domain in full, completed from reference TRBV18 and TRBJ2-3, reads NAGVMQNPRHLVRRRGQEARLRCSPMKGHSHVYWYRQLPEEGLKFMVYLQKENIIDESGMPKERFSAEFPKEGPSILRIQQVVRGDSAAYFCASSLGLAADTQYFGPGTRLTVL.

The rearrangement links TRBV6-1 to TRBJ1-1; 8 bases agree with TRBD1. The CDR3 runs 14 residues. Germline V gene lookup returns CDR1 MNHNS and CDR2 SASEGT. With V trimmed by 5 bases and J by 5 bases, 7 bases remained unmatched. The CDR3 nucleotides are TGTGCCAGCAGTCTCCGGACAGGGTGGACTGAAGCTTTCTTT. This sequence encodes CASSLRTGWTEAFF.

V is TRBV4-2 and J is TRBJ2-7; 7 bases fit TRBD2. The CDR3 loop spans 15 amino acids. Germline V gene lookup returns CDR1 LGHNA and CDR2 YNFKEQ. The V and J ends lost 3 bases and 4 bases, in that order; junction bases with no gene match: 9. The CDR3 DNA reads TGTGCCAGCAGCCAGGAGCGGGACGGGGTGTACGAGCAGTACTTC. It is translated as CASSQERDGVYEQYF.

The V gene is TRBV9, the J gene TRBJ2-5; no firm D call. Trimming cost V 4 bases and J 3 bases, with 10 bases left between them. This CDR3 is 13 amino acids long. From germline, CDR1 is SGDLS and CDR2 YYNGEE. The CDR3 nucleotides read TGTGCCAGCAGCCCCTACGTTGAAGAGACCCAGTACTTC. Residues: CASSPYVEETQYF.

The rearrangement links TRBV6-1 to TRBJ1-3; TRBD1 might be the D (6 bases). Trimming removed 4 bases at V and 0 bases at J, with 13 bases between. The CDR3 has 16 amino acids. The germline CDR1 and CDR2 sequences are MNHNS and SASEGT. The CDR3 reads CASSVFGGTSGNTIYF. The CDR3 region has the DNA TGTGCCAGCAGTGTATTTGGGGGCACCTCTGGAAACACCATATATTTT.

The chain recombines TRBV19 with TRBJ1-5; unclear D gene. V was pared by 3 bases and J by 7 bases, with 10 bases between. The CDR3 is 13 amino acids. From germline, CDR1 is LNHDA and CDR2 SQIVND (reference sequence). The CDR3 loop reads CASSILTVQPQHF. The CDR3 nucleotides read TGTGCCAGTAGTATCTTAACAGTACAGCCCCAGCATTTT.

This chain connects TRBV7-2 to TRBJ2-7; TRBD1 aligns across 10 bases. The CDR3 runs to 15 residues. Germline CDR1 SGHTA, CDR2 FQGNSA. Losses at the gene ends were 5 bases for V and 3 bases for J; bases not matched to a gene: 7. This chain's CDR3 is CASSPAGTGVYEQYF. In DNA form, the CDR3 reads TGTGCCAGCAGCCCGGCGGGGACAGGGGTCTACGAGCAGTACTTC.

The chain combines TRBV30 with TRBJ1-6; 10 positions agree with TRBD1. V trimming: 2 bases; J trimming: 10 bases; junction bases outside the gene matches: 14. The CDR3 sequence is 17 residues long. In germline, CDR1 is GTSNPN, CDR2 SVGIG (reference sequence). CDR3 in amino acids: CAWSSPDRGWERSPLHF. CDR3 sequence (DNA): TGTGCCTGGAGTTCCCCGGACAGGGGGTGGGAGCGGTCACCCCTCCACTTT.

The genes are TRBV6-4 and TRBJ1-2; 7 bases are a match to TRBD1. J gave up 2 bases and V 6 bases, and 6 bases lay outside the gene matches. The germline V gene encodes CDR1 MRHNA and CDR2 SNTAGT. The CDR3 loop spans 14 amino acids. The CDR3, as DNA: TGTGCCAGCAGGATAGGGGGACAGAACTATGGCTACACCTTC. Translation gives CASRIGGQNYGYTF.

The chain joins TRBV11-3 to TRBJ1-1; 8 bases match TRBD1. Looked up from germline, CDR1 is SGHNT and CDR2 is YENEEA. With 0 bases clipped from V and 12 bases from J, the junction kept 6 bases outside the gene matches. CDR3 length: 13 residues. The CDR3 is CASSLDRTGRSFF. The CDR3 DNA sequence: TGTGCCAGCAGCTTAGATCGGACAGGGCGGTCTTTCTTT.

The CDR3 sequence is CASSFTGTGDYEQYF. The DNA of the CDR3 is TGTGCCAGCAGCTTTACCGGGACAGGGGACTACGAGCAGTACTTC. The chain uses TRBV7-2 and TRBJ2-7; 10 bases align to TRBD1. Germline V gene data show CDR1 as SGHTA and CDR2 as FQGNSA. The CDR3 totals 15 residues. V shed 3 bases and J 3 bases; nucleotides not matched to a gene: 5.

The CDR3 nucleotides are TGTGCCAGTAGTATAGGAGGGACAGTTCGCTACGAGCAGTACTTC. It yields the protein CASSIGGTVRYEQYF. The chain links TRBV19 to TRBJ2-7; TRBD1 aligns across 7 bases. The CDR3 covers 15 residues. V lost 1 base and J lost 3; bases outside the gene matches: 6. The germline V gene encodes CDR1 LNHDA and CDR2 SQIVND (reference sequence).

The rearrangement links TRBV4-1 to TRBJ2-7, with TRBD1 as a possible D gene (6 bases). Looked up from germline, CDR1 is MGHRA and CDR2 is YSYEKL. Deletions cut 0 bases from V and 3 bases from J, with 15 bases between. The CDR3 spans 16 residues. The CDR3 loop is CASSQETRGFNYEQYF. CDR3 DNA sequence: TGCGCCAGCAGCCAAGAAACAAGGGGGTTTAACTACGAGCAGTACTTC.

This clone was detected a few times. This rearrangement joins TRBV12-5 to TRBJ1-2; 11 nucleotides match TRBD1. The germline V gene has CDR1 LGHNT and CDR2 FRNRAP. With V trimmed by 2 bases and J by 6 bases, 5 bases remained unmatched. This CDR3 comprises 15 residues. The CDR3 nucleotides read TGTGCTAGTGGTTTGACTCCGGGACAGGGGGATGGCTACACCTTC. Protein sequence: CASGLTPGQGDGYTF.

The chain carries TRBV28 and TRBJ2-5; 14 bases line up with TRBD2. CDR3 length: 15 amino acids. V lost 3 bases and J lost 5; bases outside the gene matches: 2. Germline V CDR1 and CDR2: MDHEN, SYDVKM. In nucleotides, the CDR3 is TGTGCCAGCAGTTTGGGACTAGCGGGAGTGGAGACCCAGTACTTC. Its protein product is CASSLGLAGVETQYF.

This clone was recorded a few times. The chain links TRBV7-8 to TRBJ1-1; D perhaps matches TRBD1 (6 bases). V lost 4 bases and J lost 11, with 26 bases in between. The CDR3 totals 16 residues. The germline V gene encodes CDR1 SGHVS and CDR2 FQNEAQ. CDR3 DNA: TGTGCCAGCAGCTCCCCGGGGGGAGGGGGATCAATCACGGCTTTCTTT. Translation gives CASSSPGGGGSITAFF.